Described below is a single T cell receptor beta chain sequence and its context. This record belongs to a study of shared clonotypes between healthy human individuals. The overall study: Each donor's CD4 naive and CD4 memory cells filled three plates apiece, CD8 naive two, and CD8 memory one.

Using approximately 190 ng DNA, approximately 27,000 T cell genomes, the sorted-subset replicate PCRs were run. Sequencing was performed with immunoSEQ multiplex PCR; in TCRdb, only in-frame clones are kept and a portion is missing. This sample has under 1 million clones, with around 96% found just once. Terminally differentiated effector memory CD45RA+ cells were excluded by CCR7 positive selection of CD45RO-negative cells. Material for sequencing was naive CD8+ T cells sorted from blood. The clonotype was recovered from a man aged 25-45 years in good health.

Here the CDR3 DNA reads TGTGCCAGCAGCTTAGAGGCCAACTCCTACGAGCAGTACTTC. Protein: CASSLEANSYEQYF. V is TRBV7-2 and J is TRBJ2-7; D is undetermined. This CDR3 is 14 amino acids long. V lost 1 base, J lost 0 bases, and 7 bases lay in between. The germline CDR1 and CDR2 sequences are SGHTA and FQGNSA.